This is a list of T cell receptor beta chains from one sample in a study of metastatic and nonmetastatic thyroid tumors. Using MiXCR, TCRdb re-called clones from the PCR reads. The sample lists tens of thousands of clones; about 25% were seen once. The sequencing sample was made of blood. The receptor set was obtained from a female donor with papillary thyroid cancer or a benign thyroid nodule (not recorded which). Some clones in this sample may be carry-over from other donors' samples. Each CDR3 is given with its conserved first and last residue. The D gene is left open where the match is weak. The listing skips clone size in some rows; elsewhere it reads once, few, many or a size class.

>.|TRBJ2-1|.|TRBV24-1
TGTGCCACCAGTGATTTGAGGGGCATGGGGTTCTTC
CATSDLRGMGFF
>.|TRBJ2-1|many|TRBV6-5
TGTGCCAGCAGTTACACTCCTTTTGGCAATGAGCAGTTCTTC
CASSYTPFGNEQFF
>.|TRBJ1-1|many|TRBV30
TGTGCCTGGAGTAAGAACGTACCGAACACTGAAGCTTTCTTT
CAWSKNVPNTEAFF
>TRBD2|TRBJ2-7|.|TRBV20-1
TGCAGTGCTAGGGGGACTAGAGAAACCTACGAGCAGTACTTC
CSARGTRETYEQYF
>.|TRBJ2-2|few|TRBV25-1
TGTGCCAGCAGTGAATTGAGGGAGGGGGCTAACACCGGGGAGCCGTTTTTT
CASSELREGANTGEPFF
>.|TRBJ2-3|many|TRBV4-1
TGCGCCAGCAGCCAAGGAACCGGAGGCACAGATACGCAGTATTTT
CASSQGTGGTDTQYF
>.|TRBJ2-3|.|TRBV6-2/TRBV6-3
TGTGCCAGCAGCCACATCAACCGCACAGATACGCAGTATTTT
CASSHINRTDTQYF
>.|TRBJ1-1|.|TRBV19
TGTGCCAGTAGTATAGGGAGAAACACTGAAGCTTTCTTT
CASSIGRNTEAFF
>.|TRBJ2-5|many|TRBV6-5
TGTGCCAGCAGTTACGGCAGAGTGGAGACCCAGTACTTC
CASSYGRVETQYF
>TRBD2|TRBJ2-7|.|TRBV25-1
TGTGCCAGCAGTAAACTAGCGGGAGCCTACGAGCAGTACTTC
CASSKLAGAYEQYF
>TRBD2|TRBJ2-1|many|TRBV6-1
TGTGCCAGCAGTGCTAGCGGGGGCAATGAGCAGTTCTTC
CASSASGGNEQFF
>.|TRBJ2-7|few|TRBV19
TGTGCCAGTAGCACACAGGGATACGAGCAGTACTTC
CASSTQGYEQYF
>TRBD1|TRBJ1-4|few|TRBV12-3/TRBV12-4
TGTGCCAGCAGCCTACAGGGGATGGAACTGTTTTTT
CASSLQGMELFF
>.|TRBJ2-1|few|TRBV28
TGTGCCAGCAGTCGAGGGGGAGTCTACAATGAGCAGTTCTTC
CASSRGGVYNEQFF
>TRBD2|TRBJ2-3|many|TRBV20-1
TGCAGTGCTAGAGTGGATGGGCTAGCGGGAGCTCTGGGGCAGTATTTT
CSARVDGLAGALGQYF
>.|TRBJ2-7|few|TRBV6-1
TGTGCCAGCAGTGATCTCGGGGTTCATAGTCCCCCCCGCTACGAGCAGTACTTC
CASSDLGVHSPPRYEQYF
>.|TRBJ1-2|.|TRBV19
TGTGCCAGTAGTATCATCGGACAGAACTATGGCTACACCTTC
CASSIIGQNYGYTF
>.|TRBJ2-7|.|TRBV7-2
TGTGCCAGCAGCTTAAGTGTCTACGGCTACGAGCAGTACTTC
CASSLSVYGYEQYF
>.|TRBJ1-6|few|TRBV4-3
TGCGCCAGCAGCCAAGGGCGGGGCCGGGAAGACCTCCACTTT
CASSQGRGREDLHF
>.|TRBJ1-6|many|TRBV20-1
TGCAGTGCTAGAGAACAGGGATTTGGTAATTCACCCCTCCACTTT
CSAREQGFGNSPLHF
>.|TRBJ1-1|.|TRBV7-9
TGTGCCAGCAGCTTAGAGACCATGAACACTGAAGCTTTCTTT
CASSLETMNTEAFF
>TRBD1|TRBJ1-4|.|TRBV4-1
TGCGCCAGCAGCCGAAATCCGTATTCAACAGGGGAGAAACTGTTTTTT
CASSRNPYSTGEKLFF
>.|TRBJ1-5|few|TRBV30
TGTGCCTGGAGTGTACAGGCAGGGACTCAGCCCCAGCATTTT
CAWSVQAGTQPQHF
>TRBD1|TRBJ1-2|few|TRBV19
TGTGCCAGTAGGCAACCTACAGGGGATGGCTACACCTTC
CASRQPTGDGYTF
>.|TRBJ2-5|many|TRBV12-3/TRBV12-4
TGTGCCACAAGGACTGGGGGGTCAGAGACCCAGTACTTC
CATRTGGSETQYF
>TRBD1|TRBJ1-2|.|TRBV6-2/TRBV6-3
TGTGCCAGCAGTTACTTTCGACAGGGGGTCGGCGGCTACACCTTC
CASSYFRQGVGGYTF
>.|TRBJ2-2|.|TRBV7-3
TGTGCCAGCAGCCGGGGACAGCCCGGAGGGTATCTGTTTTTT
CASSRGQPGGYLFF
>.|TRBJ2-1|many|TRBV19
TGTGCCAGTAGTATACCGGGAACTGAGCAGTTCTTC
CASSIPGTEQFF